This TCR beta chain was obtained from a study of blood T cells in healthy people across ages. This clonotype was observed many times. Per germline, CDR1 SGDLS and CDR2 YYNGEE. Trimming pared 0 bases from V and 7 bases from J, leaving 11 bases between. The CDR3 covers 13 residues. There were healthy Caucasian individuals from Russia, aged roughly 6 to 100, serving as donors. Extraction yielded at least 6 micrograms of total RNA per sample. A sample-barcoded 5' primer and a J-beta primer mix were used in a second PCR of roughly 7 to 12 cycles. A template-switch adaptor containing 12 random nucleotides labeled each cDNA molecule. Each CDR3 protein is one row after TCRdb ran MiXCR on the 5' RACE reads. The sample holds about 1,800,000 distinct CDR3 sequences, roughly 30% seen once.

The V call is TRBV9, the J call TRBJ2-7, with unresolved D. Sequenced: blood. This clonotype originated in a woman between 25 and 40 years old in good health. This chain's CDR3 is CASSVEVNGEQYF. The CDR3 nucleotides are TGTGCCAGCAGCGTAGAGGTGAACGGGGAGCAGTACTTC.